These 11 T cell receptor beta chains came from one sample sequenced in a study of blood T cell repertoires in COVID-19. The data were produced by immunoSEQ multiplex PCR, yet TCRdb's version contains in-frame clones alone and is incomplete. The profile shows 100,000 to 120,000 clones, about 88% of them singletons. The sequencing input was peripheral blood. These receptors were obtained from a man in his forties or fifties with acute or convalescent COVID-19.

The chain recombines TRBV2 with TRBJ2-7; 8 bases map to TRBD1. The trim removed 6 bases at V and 4 bases at J, leaving 8 bases unmatched. The CDR3 extends over 14 amino acids. Germline V gene data show CDR1 as SNHLY and CDR2 as FYNNEI. CDR3 amino acids: CASSSDRGSYEQYF. The DNA of the CDR3 is TGTGCCAGCAGCTCCGACAGGGGCTCGTACGAGCAGTACTTC.

Here the CDR3 DNA reads TGTGCTAGTGGTTTGGTACCCGGGGCGAAGGGGGCCACAGATACGCAGTATTTT. It is translated as CASGLVPGAKGATDTQYF. The chain joins TRBV12-5 to TRBJ2-3; 7 bases agree with TRBD1. The V gene's germline CDR1 is LGHNT and CDR2 FRNRAP. The junction had 11 bases not matched to a gene; V was cut back by 0 bases and J by 2 bases. This CDR3 region has 18 residues.

The genes are TRBV4-3 and TRBJ2-5; D is perhaps TRBD1 (6 bases). This CDR3 has 13 amino acids. The germline V gene has CDR1 LGHNA and CDR2 YSLEER. V lost 2 bases and J 5 bases, leaving 9 bases between the germline ends. CDR3 bases: TGCGCCAGCAGCCAATCGACAGGCGAGACCCAGTACTTC. Its translation is CASSQSTGETQYF.

The J gene is TRBJ2-5, the V gene TRBV7-3; D perhaps matches TRBD2 (5 bases). CDR1 and CDR2 from the germline V gene are SGHTA and FQGTGA. This CDR3 has 15 residues. Trimming shortened V by 0 bases and J by 2 bases, and 10 bases separated the two germline ends. The CDR3: CASSLTRSGQETQYF. The DNA for the CDR3 is TGTGCCAGCAGCTTAACACGAAGCGGACAAGAGACCCAGTACTTC.

This sequence joins TRBV30 and TRBJ1-4; 7 bases map to TRBD1. After removal of 4 bases from V and 8 bases from J, the junction contained 4 bases not matched to a gene. The CDR3 contains 12 residues. The V gene's germline CDR1 is GTSNPN and CDR2 SVGIG (reference sequence). CDR3 sequence: CAWKQGREKLFF. CDR3 nucleotide sequence: TGTGCCTGGAAACAGGGGAGGGAAAAACTGTTTTTT.

V gene TRBV7-2 combines with J gene TRBJ2-2, with 7 bases identical to TRBD2. Per germline, CDR1 SGHTA and CDR2 FQGNSA. The CDR3 has 16 residues. Trimming took 3 bases from V and 9 from J; bases not matched to a gene: 13. CDR3 loop: CASSFQRGQFWRELFF. The CDR3 DNA sequence: TGTGCCAGCAGCTTCCAGCGGGGTCAGTTTTGGCGGGAGCTGTTTTTT.

The chain has TRBV19 and TRBJ2-2; TRBD1 matches at 9 bases. The trim removed 9 bases at V and 2 bases at J, leaving 16 bases unmatched. CDR1 is LNHDA and CDR2 is SQIVND in the germline V gene (reference sequence). This CDR3 has 18 residues. CDR3 loop: CASQGQGMTSRNTGELFF. The CDR3 DNA reads TGTGCCAGCCAGGGACAGGGAATGACTAGCCGTAACACCGGGGAGCTGTTTTTT.

This chain joins TRBV5-1 and TRBJ2-1; 9 bases match TRBD2. This CDR3 region has 15 residues. The V gene end was trimmed by 4 bases and the J gene end by 6 bases; junction bases not matched to a gene: 8. From germline, CDR1 is SGHRS and CDR2 YFSETQ. The CDR3 nucleotides are TGCGCCAGCAGCAGAACTAGCGGGCCCCCCAATGAGCAGTTCTTC. Translated: CASSRTSGPPNEQFF.

Turning to this clone: At the DNA level, this CDR3 is encoded by other sequences in the same sample as well. The chain links TRBV5-1 to TRBJ1-4; no clear D. Germline V gives CDR1 SGHRS, CDR2 YFSETQ. This CDR3 region has 15 residues. The germline V and J ends were trimmed by 4 bases and 0 bases, with 10 bases remaining between them. The CDR3 loop is CASSKLAATNEKLFF. CDR3 coding DNA: TGCGCCAGCAGCAAATTAGCCGCAACTAATGAAAAACTGTTTTTT.

The J gene is TRBJ2-5, the V gene TRBV10-3, with 11 bases aligning to TRBD2. CDR3 size: 16 residues. J was trimmed by 4 bases and V by 6 bases; bases with no gene match: 10. Germline CDR1 ENHRY, CDR2 SYGVKD. CDR3 protein: CAIRASGGSGGETQYF. The CDR3 bases are TGTGCCATCAGGGCTAGCGGGGGGTCCGGTGGAGAGACCCAGTACTTC.

V usage is TRBV4-3 and J usage is TRBJ1-2; the D gene is possibly TRBD1 (5 bases). There are 15 residues in the CDR3. The V end lost 3 bases, the J end lost 0 bases, and 11 bases lay between the germline ends. Germline CDR1 is LGHNA and CDR2 is YSLEER. The CDR3 is CASSQTTDSNYGYTF. The DNA of the CDR3 is TGCGCCAGCAGCCAGACGACAGATTCTAACTATGGCTACACCTTC.